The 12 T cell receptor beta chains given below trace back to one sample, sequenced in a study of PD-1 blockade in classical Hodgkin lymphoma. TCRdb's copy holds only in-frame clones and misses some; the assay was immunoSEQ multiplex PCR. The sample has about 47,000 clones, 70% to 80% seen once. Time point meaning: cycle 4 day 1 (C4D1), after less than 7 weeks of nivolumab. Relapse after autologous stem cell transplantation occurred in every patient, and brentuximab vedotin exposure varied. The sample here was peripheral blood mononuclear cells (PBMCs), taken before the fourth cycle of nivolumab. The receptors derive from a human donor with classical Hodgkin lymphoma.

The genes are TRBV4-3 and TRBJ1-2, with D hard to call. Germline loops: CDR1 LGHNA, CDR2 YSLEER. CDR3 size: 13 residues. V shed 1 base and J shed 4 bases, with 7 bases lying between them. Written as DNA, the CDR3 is TGCGCCAGCAGCCAAGTAGGTGGCTATGGCTACACCTTC. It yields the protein CASSQVGGYGYTF.

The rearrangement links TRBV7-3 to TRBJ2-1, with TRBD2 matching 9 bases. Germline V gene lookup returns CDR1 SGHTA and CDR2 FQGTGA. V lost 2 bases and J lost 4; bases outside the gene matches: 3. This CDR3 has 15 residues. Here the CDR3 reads CASSLFTSGYNEQFF. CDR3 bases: TGTGCCAGCAGCTTATTCACTAGCGGGTACAATGAGCAGTTCTTC.

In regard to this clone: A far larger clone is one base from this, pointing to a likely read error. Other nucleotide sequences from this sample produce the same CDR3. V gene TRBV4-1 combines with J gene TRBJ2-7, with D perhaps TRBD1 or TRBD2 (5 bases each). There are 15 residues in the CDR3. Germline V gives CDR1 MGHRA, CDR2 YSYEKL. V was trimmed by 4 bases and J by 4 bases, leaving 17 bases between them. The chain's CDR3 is CASSLQGTGPYEQYF. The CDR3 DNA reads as TGCGCCAGCAGCCTTCAGGGCACGGGACCTTACGAGCAGTACTTC.

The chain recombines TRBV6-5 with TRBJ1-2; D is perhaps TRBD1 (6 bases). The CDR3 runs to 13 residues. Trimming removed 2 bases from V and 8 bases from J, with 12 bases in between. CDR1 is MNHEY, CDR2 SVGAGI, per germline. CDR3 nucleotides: TGTGCCAGCAGTTACCTGGGGGGCCGAGGCTACACCTTC. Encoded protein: CASSYLGGRGYTF.

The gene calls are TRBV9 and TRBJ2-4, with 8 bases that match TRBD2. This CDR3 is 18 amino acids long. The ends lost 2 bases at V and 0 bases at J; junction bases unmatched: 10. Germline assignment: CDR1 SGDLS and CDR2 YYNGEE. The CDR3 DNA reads TGTGCCAGCAGCGTGGGGTCCGCGGGGGGTTTAGCCAAAAACATTCAGTACTTC. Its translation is CASSVGSAGGLAKNIQYF.

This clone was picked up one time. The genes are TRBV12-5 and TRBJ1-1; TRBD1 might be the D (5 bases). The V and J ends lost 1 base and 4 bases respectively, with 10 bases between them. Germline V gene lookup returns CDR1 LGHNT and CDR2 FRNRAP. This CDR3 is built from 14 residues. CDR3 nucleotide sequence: TGTGCTAGTGGTTTGGAGGGGCAGGGCACTGAAGCTTTCTTT. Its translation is CASGLEGQGTEAFF.

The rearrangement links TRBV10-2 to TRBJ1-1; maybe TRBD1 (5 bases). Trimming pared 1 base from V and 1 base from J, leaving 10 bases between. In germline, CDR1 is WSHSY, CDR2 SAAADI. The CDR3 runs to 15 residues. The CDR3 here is CASSEFGQANTEAFF. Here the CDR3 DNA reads TGCGCCAGCAGTGAGTTTGGACAAGCGAACACTGAAGCTTTCTTT.

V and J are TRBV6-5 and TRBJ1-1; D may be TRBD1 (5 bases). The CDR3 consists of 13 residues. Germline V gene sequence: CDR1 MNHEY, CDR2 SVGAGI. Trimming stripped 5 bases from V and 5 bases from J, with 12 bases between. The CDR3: CASSRSRATEAFF. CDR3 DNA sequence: TGTGCCAGCAGTCGTTCCAGGGCGACTGAAGCTTTCTTT.

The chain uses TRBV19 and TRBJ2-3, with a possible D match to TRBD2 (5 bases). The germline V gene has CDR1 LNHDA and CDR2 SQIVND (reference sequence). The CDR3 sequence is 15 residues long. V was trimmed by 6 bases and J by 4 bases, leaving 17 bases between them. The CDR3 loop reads CASSPNIPGADTQYF. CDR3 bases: TGTGCCAGTAGCCCTAACATACCCGGGGCAGATACGCAGTATTTT.

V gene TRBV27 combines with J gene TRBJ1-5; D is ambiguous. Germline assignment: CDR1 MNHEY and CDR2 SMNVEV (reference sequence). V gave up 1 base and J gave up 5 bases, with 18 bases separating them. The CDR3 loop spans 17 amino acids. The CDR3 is CASSLFGILGGDQPQHF. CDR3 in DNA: TGTGCCAGCAGTTTATTCGGCATCCTAGGCGGCGATCAGCCCCAGCATTTT.

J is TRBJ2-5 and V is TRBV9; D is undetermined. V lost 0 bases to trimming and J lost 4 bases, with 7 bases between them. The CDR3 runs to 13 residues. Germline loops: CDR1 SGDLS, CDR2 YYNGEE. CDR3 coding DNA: TGTGCCAGCAGCGTAGTTCTGGGAGAGACCCAGTACTTC. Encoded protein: CASSVVLGETQYF.

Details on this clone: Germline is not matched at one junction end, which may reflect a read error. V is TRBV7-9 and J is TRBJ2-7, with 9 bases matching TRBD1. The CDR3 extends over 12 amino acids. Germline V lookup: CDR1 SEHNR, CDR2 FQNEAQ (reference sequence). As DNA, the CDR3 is TGTGCCAGCAGCTTAGCCCGGACAGGGGCCACTTTC. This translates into CASSLARTGATF.